The source of this TCR beta chain is a study of cytomegalovirus exposure and HLA in healthy donors. CDR1 and CDR2 from the germline V gene are SGDLS and YYNGEE. With V trimmed by 3 bases and J by 5 bases, 5 bases remained unmatched. This CDR3 has 14 amino acids. The primer mix had 60 Vbeta and 13 Jbeta primers. Method: immunoSEQ multiplex PCR; TCRdb's copy keeps in-frame clones and lacks some. The data contain under 45,000 clones, about 80% of them singletons. About this clone: The antigen is unknown.

Study-level findings and limits: Later analysis identified a missense DCLRE1C variant that was linked to TCR beta V- and J-gene trimming. Across HLA loci, a later analysis found differing TCR association rates, with DRB1 most and HLA-C fewest. As a later analysis revealed, most CMV-associated TCR beta chains appeared HLA-restricted.

The receptor's source is a man younger than 40 in good health and CMV-seronegative. Input material: PBMCs. The chain combines TRBV9 with TRBJ2-3; 8 bases line up with TRBD2. CDR3 sequence (DNA): TGTGCCAGCAGCGCCAGCGGGAGATTAGATACGCAGTATTTT. It translates to CASSASGRLDTQYF.